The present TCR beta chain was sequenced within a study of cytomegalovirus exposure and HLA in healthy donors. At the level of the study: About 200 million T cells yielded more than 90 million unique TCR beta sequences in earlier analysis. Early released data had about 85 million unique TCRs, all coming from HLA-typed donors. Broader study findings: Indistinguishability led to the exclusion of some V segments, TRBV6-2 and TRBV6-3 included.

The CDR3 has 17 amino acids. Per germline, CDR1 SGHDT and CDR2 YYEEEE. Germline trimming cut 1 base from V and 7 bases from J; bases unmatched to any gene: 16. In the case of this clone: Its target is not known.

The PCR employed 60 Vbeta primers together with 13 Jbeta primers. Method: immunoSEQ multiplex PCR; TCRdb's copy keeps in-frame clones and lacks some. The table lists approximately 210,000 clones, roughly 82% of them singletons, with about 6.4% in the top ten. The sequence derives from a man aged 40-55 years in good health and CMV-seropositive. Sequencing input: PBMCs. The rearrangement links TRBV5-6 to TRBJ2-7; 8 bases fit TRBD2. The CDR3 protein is CASSLTGGHRGAAEQYF. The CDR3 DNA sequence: TGTGCCAGCAGCTTGACGGGAGGGCATCGAGGGGCGGCAGAGCAGTACTTC.